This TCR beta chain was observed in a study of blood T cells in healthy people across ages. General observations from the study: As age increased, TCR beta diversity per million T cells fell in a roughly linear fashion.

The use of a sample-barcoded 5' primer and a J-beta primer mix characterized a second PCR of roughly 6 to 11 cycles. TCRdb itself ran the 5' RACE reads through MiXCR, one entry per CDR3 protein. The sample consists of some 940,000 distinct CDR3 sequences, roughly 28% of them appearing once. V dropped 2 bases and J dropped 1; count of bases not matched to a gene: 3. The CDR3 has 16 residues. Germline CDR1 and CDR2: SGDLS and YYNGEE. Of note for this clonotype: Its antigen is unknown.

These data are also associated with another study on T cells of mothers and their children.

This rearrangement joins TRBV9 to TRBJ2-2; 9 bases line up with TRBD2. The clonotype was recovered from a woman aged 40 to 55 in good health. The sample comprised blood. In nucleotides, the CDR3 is TGTGCCAGCAGCGTCGCGGGGGGGCAGAACACCGGGGAGCTGTTTTTT. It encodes CASSVAGGQNTGELFF.